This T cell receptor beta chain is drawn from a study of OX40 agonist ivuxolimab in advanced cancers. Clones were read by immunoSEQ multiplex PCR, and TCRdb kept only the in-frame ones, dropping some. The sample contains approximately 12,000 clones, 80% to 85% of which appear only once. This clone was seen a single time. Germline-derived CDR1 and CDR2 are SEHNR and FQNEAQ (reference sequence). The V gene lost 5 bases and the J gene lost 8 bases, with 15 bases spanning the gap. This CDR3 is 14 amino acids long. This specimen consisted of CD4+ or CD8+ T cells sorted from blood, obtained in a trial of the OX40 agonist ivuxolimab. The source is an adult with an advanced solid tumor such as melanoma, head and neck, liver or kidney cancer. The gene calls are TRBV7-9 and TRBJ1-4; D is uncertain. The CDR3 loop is CASSPDRAREKLFF. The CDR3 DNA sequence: TGTGCCAGCAGCCCAGATCGGGCGAGGGAAAAACTGTTTTTT.